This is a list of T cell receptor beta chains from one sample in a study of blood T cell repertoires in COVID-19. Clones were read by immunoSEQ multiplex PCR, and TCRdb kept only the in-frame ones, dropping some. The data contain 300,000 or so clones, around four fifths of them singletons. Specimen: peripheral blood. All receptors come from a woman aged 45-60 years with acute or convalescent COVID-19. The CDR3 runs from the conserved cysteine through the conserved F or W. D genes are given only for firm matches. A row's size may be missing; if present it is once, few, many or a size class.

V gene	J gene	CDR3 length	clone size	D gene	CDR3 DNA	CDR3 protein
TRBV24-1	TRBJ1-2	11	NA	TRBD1	TGTGCCAGCGAGCGACAGGGTAGCTACACCTTC	CASERQGSYTF
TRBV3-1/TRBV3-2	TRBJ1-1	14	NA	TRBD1	TGTGCCAGCAGCCAACTTTCAGGGGGCACTGAAGCTTTCTTT	CASSQLSGGTEAFF
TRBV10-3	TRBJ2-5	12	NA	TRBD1	TGTGCCATCAGGGACAGGGAAGAGACCCAGTACTTC	CAIRDREETQYF
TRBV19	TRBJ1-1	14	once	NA	TGTGCCAGTCTCCCACACAGGGAGAACACTGAAGCTTTCTTT	CASLPHRENTEAFF
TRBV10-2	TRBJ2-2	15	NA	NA	TGCGCCAGCTCTGGACTCAGGCCGAACACCGGGGAGCTGTTTTTT	CASSGLRPNTGELFF
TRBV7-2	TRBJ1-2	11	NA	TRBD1	TGTGCCAGCACCTCAGGGGGCGGCTACACCTTC	CASTSGGGYTF
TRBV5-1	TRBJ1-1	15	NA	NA	TGCGCCAGCAGCCGCGGTGAGACGGGGAACACTGAAGCTTTCTTT	CASSRGETGNTEAFF
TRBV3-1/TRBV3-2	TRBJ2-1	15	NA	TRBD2	TGTGCCAGCAGCCCTAAGCCGGGGGGTATCAATGAGCAGTTCTTC	CASSPKPGGINEQFF
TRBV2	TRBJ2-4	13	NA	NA	TGTGCCAGCAGAGGGGCCTTTAAAAACATTCAGTACTTC	CASRGAFKNIQYF
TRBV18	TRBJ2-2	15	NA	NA	TGTGCCAGCTCACCATCCAGCGGAGCCACCGGGGAGCTGTTTTTT	CASSPSSGATGELFF
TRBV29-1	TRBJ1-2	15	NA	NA	TGCAGCGTTGAAGATCCGCGGGGGCTGTACTATGGCTACACCTTC	CSVEDPRGLYYGYTF
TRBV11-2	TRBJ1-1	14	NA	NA	TGTGCCAGCAGCTCCGCCGTCCAGTACACTGAAGCTTTCTTT	CASSSAVQYTEAFF
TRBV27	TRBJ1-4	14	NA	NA	TGTGCCAGCAGTTCGGGGAGGGCGTATGAAAAACTGTTTTTT	CASSSGRAYEKLFF